The 24 T cell receptor beta chains listed next were all sequenced from one sample in a study of T cell clonality in common variable immunodeficiency. Study-level findings and limits: Fewer deletions and N-nucleotide insertions were reportedly seen in common variable immunodeficiency TCR beta sequences.

Assay: immunoSEQ multiplex PCR; the TCRdb copy retains only in-frame clones and omits some. Reported are approximately 35,000 clones, none seen only once; the ten largest carry 6.7%. These receptors' antigens are unknown. What was sequenced was peripheral blood mononuclear cells. All receptors derive from a human donor with common variable immunodeficiency.

This clone was seen a few times. The read is 3 residues too short to cover the CDR3 end, so that end is filled in from the germline J gene. The genes are TRBV10-3 and TRBJ2-7; D ambiguous. Germline lookup yields CDR1 ENHRY and CDR2 SYGVKD. The CDR3 is 14 amino acids. The V end was cut by 4 bases, the J end by 2 bases, with 12 bases between. CDR3 DNA (partial): TGTGCCATCAGTGGCGGCAGTATCCCCTACGAG. Translating it yields CAISGGSIPYE. The CDR3 reads in full as CAISGGSIPYEQYF.

This clone came up many times. The read comes to an end 3 residues before the CDR3 does, leaving the germline J gene to fill in the end. V gene TRBV3-1 (or the pseudogene TRBV3-2) combines with J gene TRBJ2-5; a weak D match, TRBD2 (5 bases). The CDR3 consists of 15 residues. The germline V gene has CDR1 LGHDT and CDR2 YNNKEL (reference sequence). The V and J ends lost 0 bases and 1 base respectively, with 9 bases between them. The CDR3 sequence is CASSQDLSGQETQYF. The part of the CDR3 DNA that was read is TGTGCCAGCAGCCAAGATTTGAGCGGCCAAGAGACC.

The table lists this clone with many counts. With the read ending 3 residues before the CDR3 end, the germline J gene is used to fill in that end. The V and J genes are TRBV20-1 and TRBJ2-5; no definite D call. The CDR3 spans 13 residues. The V end was cut by 5 bases, the J end by 2 bases, with 12 bases between. The germline CDR1 and CDR2 sequences are DFQATT and SNEGSKA (reference sequence). The covered CDR3 bases are TGCAGTGCTCTACCCGAATCGCAAGAGACC. Encoded protein: CSALPESQET. The entire CDR3 sequence reads CSALPESQETQYF.

This clone was detected ten times or more. CDR3 DNA (partial): TGTGCCAGCAGTTCTAGGACTAGCGGGAGTCAAGAGACC. Translating it yields CASSSRTSGSQET. The whole CDR3 sequence reads CASSSRTSGSQETQYF. The V call is TRBV25-1, the J call TRBJ2-5; 13 bases align to TRBD2. The CDR3 extends 3 residues past the end of the read, so its final part is completed from the germline J gene. CDR3 length: 16 residues. The V gene's germline CDR1 is MGHDK and CDR2 SYGVNS. Germline trimming cut 5 bases from V and 2 bases from J; bases unmatched to any gene: 5.

This clone was seen ten or more times. The read comes to an end 3 residues before the CDR3 does, leaving the germline J gene to fill in the end. The rearrangement joins TRBV12-3 or TRBV12-4 to TRBJ1-1; 10 bases match TRBD1. V was clipped by 6 bases and J by 4 bases; unmatched bases: 11. The CDR3 consists of 16 residues. CDR3 in amino acids: CASRPGTGVRVTEAFF. The CDR3 DNA, read in part, is TGTGCCAGCAGACCAGGGACAGGGGTTCGGGTCACTGAA.

This clone was seen ten or more times. Read data end 3 residues before the CDR3 end; the end is taken from the germline J gene. V usage is TRBV5-4 and J usage is TRBJ1-1; possibly TRBD1 for D (6 bases). There are 13 residues in the CDR3. Trimming left V 2 bases short and J 5 bases short, with 10 bases between. From germline, CDR1 is SGHNT and CDR2 YYREEE (reference sequence). Incomplete CDR3 DNA: TGTGCCAGCAGCTTTACAGGGAGTACTGAA. Protein: CASSFTGSTE. The full CDR3 sequence reads CASSFTGSTEAFF.

This clone occurred a few times. CDR3 bases read: TGTGCCAGCAGCCCACTCGGGAACATT. The encoded protein is CASSPLGNI. The complete CDR3 protein is CASSPLGNIQYF. V gene TRBV5-6 combines with J gene TRBJ2-4, with D unclear. The sequenced fragment ends 3 residues before the CDR3 boundary, so the rest is inferred from the germline J gene. In germline, CDR1 is SGHDT, CDR2 YYEEEE. V was cut by 4 bases and J by 7 bases, with 9 bases left in between. The CDR3 has 12 residues.

Turning to this clone: The CDR3 end lies 3 residues beyond the end of the read and is filled in from the germline J gene. V and J are TRBV30 and TRBJ2-1; D is undetermined. Germline lookup yields CDR1 GTSNPN and CDR2 SVGIG (reference sequence). The CDR3 runs to 15 residues. V lost 0 bases and J lost 1, with 10 bases in between. The CDR3 sequence: CAWSVLRLSYNEQFF. CDR3 DNA, as far as it was read: TGTGCCTGGAGTGTATTGCGGCTATCCTACAATGAG. The full variable domain, completed using reference TRBV30 and TRBJ2-1, is SQTIHQWPATLVQPVGSPLSLECTVEGTSNPNLYWYRQAAGRGLQLLFYSVGIGQISSEVPQNLSASRPQDRQFILSSKKLLLSDSGFYLCAWSVLRLSYNEQFFGPGTRLTVL.

This clone turned up a few times. The read comes to an end 3 residues before the CDR3 does, leaving the germline J gene to fill in the end. This chain connects TRBV7-9 to TRBJ2-4; 10 bases map to TRBD2. The CDR3 covers 15 residues. Germline loops: CDR1 SEHNR, CDR2 FQNEAQ (reference sequence). The CDR3 bases that were read are TGTGCCAGCAGCCCGACCACCGGGACTAGCGATTTT. Translation gives CASSPTTGTSDF. The entire CDR3 is CASSPTTGTSDFQYF.

This clone came up many times. The CDR3 end is not reached by the read, which stops 3 residues before it; the germline J gene fills it in. The gene calls are TRBV19 and TRBJ2-1; D unclear. The CDR3 contains 15 residues. Trimming removed 3 bases at V and 0 bases at J, with 9 bases between. Germline loops: CDR1 LNHDA, CDR2 SQIVND (reference sequence). The CDR3 protein is CASSIKASSYNEQFF. The DNA read from the CDR3 is TGTGCCAGTAGTATCAAAGCGAGCTCCTACAATGAG.

This clone was picked up a small number of times. The read is 3 residues too short to cover the CDR3 end, so that end is filled in from the germline J gene. V usage is TRBV7-7 and J usage is TRBJ2-3; TRBD1 matches 8 bases. CDR1 and CDR2 from the germline V gene are SSHAT and FNYEAQ (reference sequence). The CDR3 is 14 amino acids. V lost 5 bases and J lost 3; bases outside the gene matches: 4. The chain's CDR3 is CASSPDRGTDTQYF. The sequenced CDR3 bases are TGTGCCAGCAGCCCAGACAGGGGAACAGATACG. Combining the CDR3 with reference TRBV7-7 and TRBJ2-3 gives the whole variable domain GAGVSQSPRYKVTKRGQDVTLRCDPISSHATLYWYQQALGQGPEFLTYFNYEAQPDKSGLPSDRFSAERPEGSISTLTIQRTEQRDSAMYRCASSPDRGTDTQYFGPGTRLTVL.

Concerning this clone itself: The observed sequence ends 3 residues before the CDR3 terminus, with the missing tail filled in from the germline J gene. The chain carries TRBV7-6 and TRBJ2-5; D gene ambiguous. The CDR3 extends over 11 amino acids. Germline V lookup: CDR1 SGHVS, CDR2 FNYEAQ. V lost 7 bases and J 0 bases, leaving 3 bases between the germline ends. This chain's CDR3 is CASTDQETQYF. Incomplete CDR3 DNA: TGTGCCAGCACCGACCAAGAGACC. Drawing the rest from reference TRBV7-6 and TRBJ2-5, the complete variable domain is GAGVSQSPRYKVTKRGQDVALRCDPISGHVSLYWYRQALGQGPEFLTYFNYEAQQDKSGLPNDRFSAERPEGSISTLTIQRTEQRDSAMYRCASTDQETQYFGPGTRLLVL.

A remark on this clone: The sequenced fragment ends 3 residues before the CDR3 boundary, so the rest is inferred from the germline J gene. The gene calls are TRBV19 and TRBJ1-3; 7 positions match TRBD1. Germline CDR1 reads LNHDA; CDR2 reads SQIVND (reference sequence). Germline trimming cut 4 bases from V and 4 bases from J; bases unmatched to any gene: 4. CDR3 length equals 14 residues. CDR3 sequence: CASSKGGAGNTIYF. CDR3 bases read: TGTGCCAGTAGTAAAGGGGGCGCAGGAAACACC.

This clone was observed a handful of times. The read halts 3 residues ahead of the CDR3 end, with the missing end drawn from the germline J gene. The genes are TRBV7-9 and TRBJ1-2; a possible D gene is TRBD1 (6 bases). Germline values: CDR1 SEHNR, CDR2 FQNEAQ (reference sequence). V lost 2 bases to trimming and J lost 2 bases, with 6 bases between them. CDR3 length equals 13 residues. The CDR3 is CASSLQGNYGYTF. Partial CDR3 DNA: TGTGCCAGCAGCTTACAGGGGAACTATGGC.

In regard to this clone: The CDR3 extends 3 residues past the end of the read, so its final part is completed from the germline J gene. The chain joins TRBV7-7 to TRBJ2-1; possibly TRBD2 for D (6 bases). CDR1 SSHAT and CDR2 FNYEAQ come from the germline V gene (reference sequence). The CDR3 totals 14 residues. Trimming removed 5 bases from V and 7 bases from J, with 15 bases in between. The CDR3 DNA, read in part, is TGTGCCAGCAGCCCGAATGGCGGGACTAATGAG. As protein: CASSPNGGTNE. The full CDR3 reads CASSPNGGTNEQFF.

With respect to this clone: Read data end 3 residues before the CDR3 end; the end is taken from the germline J gene. The chain carries TRBV20-1 and TRBJ1-1; 12 positions match TRBD1. Germline V lookup: CDR1 DFQATT, CDR2 SNEGSKA (reference sequence). This CDR3 contains 14 residues. The trim removed 2 bases at V and 4 bases at J, leaving 2 bases unmatched. The CDR3 DNA, read in part, is TGCAGTGCTAGAATGGGACAGGGGGCCACTGAA. Its protein is CSARMGQGATE. The complete CDR3 sequence is CSARMGQGATEAFF.

To note about this clone: This may come from a read error, since a much larger clone is one base off. Read coverage stops 3 residues before the CDR3 terminus; the germline J gene supplies the remainder. The chain is built from TRBV7-2 and TRBJ2-7; 8 bases align to TRBD1. The length of the CDR3 is 13 residues. Looked up from germline, CDR1 is SGHTA and CDR2 is FQGNSA. The V segment lost 3 bases and the J segment 2 bases; nucleotides outside the gene matches: 0. The CDR3 spells CASSLDRAYEQYF. CDR3 DNA (partial): TGTGCCAGCAGCTTGGACAGGGCCTACGAG.

This chain's CDR3 is CASSYPSSGRSPYEQYF. Partial CDR3 DNA: TGTGCCAGCAGTTATCCGTCTAGCGGGAGGTCACCCTACGAG. The V gene is TRBV6-8, the J gene TRBJ2-7; TRBD2 matches 11 bases. The read stops 3 residues short of the end of the CDR3; the missing end is completed from the germline J gene. J gave up 2 bases and V 3 bases, and 9 bases lay outside the gene matches. The CDR3 has 17 amino acids. Germline lookup yields CDR1 MNHGY and CDR2 SAAAGT.

A note on this clone: The DNA ends 3 residues before the CDR3 does, and the rest of the CDR3 is filled in from the germline J gene. The chain uses TRBV19 and TRBJ1-1; 9 nucleotides align to TRBD1. Germline V gene lookup returns CDR1 LNHDA and CDR2 SQIVND (reference sequence). Trimming removed 6 bases from V and 0 bases from J; junction bases left unmatched: 5. This CDR3 is 15 amino acids long. The CDR3 reads CASRPQGAMNTEAFF. CDR3 DNA (partial): TGTGCCAGTAGGCCACAGGGGGCCATGAACACTGAA.

This clone occurred many times. The DNA ends 3 residues before the CDR3 does, and the rest of the CDR3 is filled in from the germline J gene. Different DNA sequences within this sample yield the same CDR3. The rearrangement links TRBV7-2 to TRBJ2-5; D ambiguous. The CDR3 runs to 14 residues. Germline CDR1 reads SGHTA; CDR2 reads FQGNSA. V was trimmed by 1 base and J by 1 base, leaving 7 bases between them. The sequenced CDR3 bases are TGTGCCAGCAGCTTAGGCAGGCGCCAAGAGACC. Translation gives CASSLGRRQET. The entire CDR3 is CASSLGRRQETQYF.

This clone was detected many times. The CDR3 end lies 3 residues beyond the end of the read and is filled in from the germline J gene. The chain employs TRBV18 and TRBJ1-1, with 10 positions matching TRBD1. V lost 2 bases, J lost 5 bases, and 5 bases stayed unmatched. The CDR3 has 15 residues. Germline V CDR1 and CDR2: KGHSH, LQKENI. The CDR3 spells CASSPTGQGGTEAFF. The covered CDR3 bases are TGTGCCAGCTCACCAACAGGACAGGGGGGAACTGAA.

This clone was seen only a few times. The read stops 3 residues short of the end of the CDR3; the missing end is completed from the germline J gene. The chain combines TRBV7-2 with TRBJ2-7, with TRBD1 as a possible D gene (5 bases). CDR1 and CDR2 from the germline V gene are SGHTA and FQGNSA. V was trimmed by 2 bases and J by 0 bases, leaving 8 bases between them. The CDR3 runs to 14 residues. The CDR3 loop reads CASSLSQASYEQYF. CDR3 DNA, as far as it was read: TGTGCCAGCAGCTTATCACAGGCCTCCTACGAG.

There are many counts of this clone. The DNA ends 3 residues before the CDR3 does, and the rest of the CDR3 is filled in from the germline J gene. The rearrangement links TRBV20-1 to TRBJ1-5, with a weak D call TRBD1 (5 bases). The CDR3 length is 12 residues. Looked up from germline, CDR1 is DFQATT and CDR2 is SNEGSKA (reference sequence). V was cut by 5 bases and J by 2 bases, with 7 bases left in between. The DNA read from the CDR3 is TGCAGTGCTGCCAGGGGCAATCAGCCC. This translates into CSAARGNQP. The full CDR3 protein is CSAARGNQPQHF.

This clone was picked up many times. The sequenced fragment ends 3 residues before the CDR3 boundary, so the rest is inferred from the germline J gene. The chain combines TRBV5-5 with TRBJ1-1, with a tentative D call TRBD1 (6 bases). Germline V gene lookup returns CDR1 SGHKS and CDR2 YYEKEE (reference sequence). The CDR3 spans 13 residues. The sequenced CDR3 bases are TGTGCCAGCAGCCGGACAGTTGGGGAGCTG. Its protein is CASSRTVGEL. The entire CDR3 is CASSRTVGELAFF. Using reference TRBV5-5 and TRBJ1-1 for the parts outside the CDR3, the full variable domain is DAGVTQSPTHLIKTRGQQVTLRCSPISGHKSVSWYQQVLGQGPQFIFQYYEKEERGRGNFPDRFSARQFPNYSSELNVNALLLGDSALYLCASSRTVGELAFFGQGTRLTVV.